This paragraph reports one TCR beta chain. Antigen unknown. These data belong to a study of response to subunit inactivated influenza vaccine. Study-level findings and limits: T cells newly recruited by each seasonal influenza vaccination are few, the authors suggested.

This CDR3 has 14 residues. The germline V gene has CDR1 SQVTM and CDR2 ANQGSEA. The V end was cut by 4 bases, the J end by 0 bases, with 11 bases between. One entry per CDR3 protein results from TCRdb running MiXCR on the RT-PCR reads. The table shows roughly 650,000 distinct CDR3 sequences, with around 14% occurring only once. The TCR was taken from a man aged 45-60 years who received an inactivated influenza vaccine. The genes are TRBV29-1 and TRBJ2-3; no clear D gene. Sequencing used PBMCs from blood, obtained 11 to 12 days after vaccination. The CDR3 DNA reads as TGCAGCGTTGTACGGCAGGCGAGCACAGATACGCAGTATTTT. Its protein product is CSVVRQASTDTQYF.